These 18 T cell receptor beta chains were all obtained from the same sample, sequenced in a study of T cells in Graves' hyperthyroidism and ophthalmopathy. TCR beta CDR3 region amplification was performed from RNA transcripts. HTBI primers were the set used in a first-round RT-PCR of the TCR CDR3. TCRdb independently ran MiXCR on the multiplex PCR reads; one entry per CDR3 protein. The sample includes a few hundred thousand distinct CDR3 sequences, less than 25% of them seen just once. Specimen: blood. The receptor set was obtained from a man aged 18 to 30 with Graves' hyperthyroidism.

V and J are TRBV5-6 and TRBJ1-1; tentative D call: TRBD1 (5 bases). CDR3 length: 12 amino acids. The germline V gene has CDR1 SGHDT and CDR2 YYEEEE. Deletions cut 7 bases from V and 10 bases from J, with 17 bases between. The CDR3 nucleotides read TGTGCCAGCGGAATTGTGGGGACGGTAGCTTTCTTT. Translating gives CASGIVGTVAFF.

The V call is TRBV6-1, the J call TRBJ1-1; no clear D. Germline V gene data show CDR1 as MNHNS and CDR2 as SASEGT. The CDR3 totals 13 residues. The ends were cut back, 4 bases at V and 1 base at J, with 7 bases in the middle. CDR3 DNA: TGTGCCAGCAGTGCCCTTTCGAACACTGAAGCTTTCTTT. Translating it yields CASSALSNTEAFF.

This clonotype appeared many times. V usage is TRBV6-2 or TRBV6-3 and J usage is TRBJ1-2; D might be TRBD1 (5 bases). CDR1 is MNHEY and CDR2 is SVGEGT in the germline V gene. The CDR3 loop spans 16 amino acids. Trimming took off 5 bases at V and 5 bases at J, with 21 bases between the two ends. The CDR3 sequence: CASSAVGTGFWYGYTF. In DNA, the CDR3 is TGTGCCAGCAGTGCAGTCGGGACTGGCTTTTGGTATGGCTACACCTTC.

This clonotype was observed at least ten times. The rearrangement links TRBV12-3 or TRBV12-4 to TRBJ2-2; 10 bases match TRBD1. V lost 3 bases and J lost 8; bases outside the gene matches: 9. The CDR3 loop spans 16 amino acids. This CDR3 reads CASSLRSTGGIGELFF. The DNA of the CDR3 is TGTGCCAGCAGTTTGAGATCGACAGGGGGCATAGGGGAGCTGTTTTTT.

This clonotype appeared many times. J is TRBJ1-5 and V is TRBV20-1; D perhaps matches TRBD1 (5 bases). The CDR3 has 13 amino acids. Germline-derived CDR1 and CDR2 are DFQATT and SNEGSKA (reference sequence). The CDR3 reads CAAQGEGNQPQHF. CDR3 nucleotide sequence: TGCGCCGCTCAGGGAGAGGGCAATCAGCCCCAGCATTTT.

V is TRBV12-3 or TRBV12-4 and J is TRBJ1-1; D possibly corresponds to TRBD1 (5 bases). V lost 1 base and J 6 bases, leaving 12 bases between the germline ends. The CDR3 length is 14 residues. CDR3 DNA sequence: TGTGCCAGCAGTTTAGGTCAGGGCCCCGCTGAAGCTTTCTTT. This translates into CASSLGQGPAEAFF.

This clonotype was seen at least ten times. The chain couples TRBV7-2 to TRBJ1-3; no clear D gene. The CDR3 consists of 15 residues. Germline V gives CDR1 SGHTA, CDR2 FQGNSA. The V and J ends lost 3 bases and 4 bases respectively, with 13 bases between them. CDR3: CASSFPPGVGNTIYF. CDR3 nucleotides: TGTGCCAGCAGCTTTCCGCCCGGGGTCGGAAACACCATATATTTT. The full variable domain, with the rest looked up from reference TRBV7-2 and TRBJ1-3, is GAGVSQSPSNKVTEKGKDVELRCDPISGHTALYWYRQSLGQGLEFLIYFQGNSAPDKSGLPSDRFSAERTGGSVSTLTIQRTQQEDSAVYLCASSFPPGVGNTIYFGEGSWLTVV.

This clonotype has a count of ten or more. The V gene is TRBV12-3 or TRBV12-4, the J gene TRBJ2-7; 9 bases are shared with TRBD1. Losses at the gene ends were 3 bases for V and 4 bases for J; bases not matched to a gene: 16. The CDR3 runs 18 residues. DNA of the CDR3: TGTGCCAGCAGTTTCCAAGGAGGGTCCACAGGGGGCTCTTACGAGCAGTACTTC. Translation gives CASSFQGGSTGGSYEQYF.

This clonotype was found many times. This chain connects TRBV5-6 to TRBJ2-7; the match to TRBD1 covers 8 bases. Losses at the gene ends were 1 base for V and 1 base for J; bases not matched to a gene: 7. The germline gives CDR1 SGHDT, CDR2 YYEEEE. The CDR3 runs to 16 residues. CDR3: CASSLIAGGVSYEQYF. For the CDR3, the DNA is TGTGCCAGCAGCTTGATCGCAGGGGGCGTGTCCTACGAGCAGTACTTC. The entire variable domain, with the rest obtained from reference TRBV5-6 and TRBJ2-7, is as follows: DAGVTQSPTHLIKTRGQQVTLRCSPKSGHDTVSWYQQALGQGPQFIFQYYEEEERQRGNFPDRFSGHQFPNYSSELNVNALLLGDSALYLCASSLIAGGVSYEQYFGPGTRLTVT.

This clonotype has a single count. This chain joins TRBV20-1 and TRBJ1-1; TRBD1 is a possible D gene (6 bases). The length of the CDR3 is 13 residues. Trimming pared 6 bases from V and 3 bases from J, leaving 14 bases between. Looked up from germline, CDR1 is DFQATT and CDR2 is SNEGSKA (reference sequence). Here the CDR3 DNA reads TGCAGTGCCAGGGGCAATGGGGACACTGAAGCTTTCTTT. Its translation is CSARGNGDTEAFF.

The CDR3 DNA is TGCAGCGTTGTCGAGCTCCAAGAGACCCAGTACTTC. Amino acid sequence: CSVVELQETQYF. The gene calls are TRBV29-1 and TRBJ2-5, with D unresolved. V lost 4 bases and J lost 1, with 7 bases in between. From germline, CDR1 is SQVTM and CDR2 ANQGSEA. The CDR3 has 12 residues.

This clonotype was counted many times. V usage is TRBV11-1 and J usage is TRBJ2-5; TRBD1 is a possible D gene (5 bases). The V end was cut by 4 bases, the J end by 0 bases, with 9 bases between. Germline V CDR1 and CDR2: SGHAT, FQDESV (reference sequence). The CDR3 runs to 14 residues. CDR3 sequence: CASSSDTNQETQYF. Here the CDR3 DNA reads TGTGCCAGCAGCTCGGACACCAACCAAGAGACCCAGTACTTC.

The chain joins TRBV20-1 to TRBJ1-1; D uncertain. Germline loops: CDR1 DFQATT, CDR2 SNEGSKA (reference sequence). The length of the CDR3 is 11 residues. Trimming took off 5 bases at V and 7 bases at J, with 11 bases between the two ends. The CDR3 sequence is CSASHRVEAFF. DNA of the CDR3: TGCAGTGCTTCCCATCGGGTTGAAGCTTTCTTT.

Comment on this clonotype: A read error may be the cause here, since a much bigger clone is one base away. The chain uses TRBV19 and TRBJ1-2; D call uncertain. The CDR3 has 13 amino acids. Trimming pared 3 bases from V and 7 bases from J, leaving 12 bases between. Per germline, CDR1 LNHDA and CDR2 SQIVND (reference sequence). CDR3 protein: CASSIADGIGYTF. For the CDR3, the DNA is TGTGCCAGTAGTATTGCTGATGGGATTGGCTACACCTTC.

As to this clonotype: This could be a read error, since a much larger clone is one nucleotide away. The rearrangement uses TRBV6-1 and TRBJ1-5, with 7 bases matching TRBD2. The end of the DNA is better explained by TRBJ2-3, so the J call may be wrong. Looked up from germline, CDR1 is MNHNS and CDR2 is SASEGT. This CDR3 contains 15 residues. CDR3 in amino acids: CASSLGGGDNQPQYF. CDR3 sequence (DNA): TGTGCCAGCAGCCTTGGGGGGGGGGATAATCAGCCCCAGTATTTT.

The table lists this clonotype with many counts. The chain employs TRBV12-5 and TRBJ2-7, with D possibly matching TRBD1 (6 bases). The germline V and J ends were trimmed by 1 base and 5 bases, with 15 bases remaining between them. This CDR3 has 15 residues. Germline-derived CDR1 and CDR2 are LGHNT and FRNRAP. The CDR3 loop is CASGLGGHRTDEQYF. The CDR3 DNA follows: TGTGCTAGTGGTTTGGGGGGACACCGCACCGACGAGCAGTACTTC.

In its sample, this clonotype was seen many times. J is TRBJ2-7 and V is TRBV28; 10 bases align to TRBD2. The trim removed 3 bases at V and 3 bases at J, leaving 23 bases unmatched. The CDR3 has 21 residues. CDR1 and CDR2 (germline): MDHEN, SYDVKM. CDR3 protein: CASSFVRGLLTSGDPHYEQYF. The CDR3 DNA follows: TGTGCCAGCAGTTTCGTAAGAGGGTTGCTAACTAGCGGGGACCCGCACTACGAGCAGTACTTC.

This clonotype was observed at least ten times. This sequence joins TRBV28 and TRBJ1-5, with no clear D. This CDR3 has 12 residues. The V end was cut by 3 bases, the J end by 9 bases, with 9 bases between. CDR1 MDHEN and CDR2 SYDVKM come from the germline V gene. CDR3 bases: TGTGCCAGCAGTTTTCGGGTCGGGCCCCAGCATTTT. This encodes CASSFRVGPQHF.